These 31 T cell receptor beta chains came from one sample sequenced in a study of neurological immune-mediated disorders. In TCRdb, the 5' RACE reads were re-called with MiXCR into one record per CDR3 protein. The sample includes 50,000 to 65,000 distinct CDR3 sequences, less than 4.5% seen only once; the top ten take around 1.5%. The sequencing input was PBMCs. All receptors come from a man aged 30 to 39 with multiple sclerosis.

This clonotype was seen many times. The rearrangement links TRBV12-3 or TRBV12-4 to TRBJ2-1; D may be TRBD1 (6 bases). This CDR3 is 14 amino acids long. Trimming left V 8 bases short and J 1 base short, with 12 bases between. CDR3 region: CASRAQGSYNEQFF. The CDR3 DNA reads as TGTGCCAGCCGTGCGCAGGGGTCCTACAATGAGCAGTTCTTC.

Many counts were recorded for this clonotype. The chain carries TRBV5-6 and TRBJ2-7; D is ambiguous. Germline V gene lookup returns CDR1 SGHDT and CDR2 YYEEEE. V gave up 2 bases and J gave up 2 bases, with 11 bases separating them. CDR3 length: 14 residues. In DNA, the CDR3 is TGTGCCAGCAGCTTAGGAAGATCTGCCTACGAGCAGTACTTC. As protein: CASSLGRSAYEQYF.

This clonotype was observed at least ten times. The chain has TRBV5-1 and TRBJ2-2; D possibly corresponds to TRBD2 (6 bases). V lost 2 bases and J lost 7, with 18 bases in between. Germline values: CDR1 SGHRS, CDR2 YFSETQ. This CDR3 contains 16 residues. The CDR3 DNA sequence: TGCGCCAGCAGCTTTAGGGCTAGCGCGTTGGACGGGGAGCTGTTTTTT. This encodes CASSFRASALDGELFF.

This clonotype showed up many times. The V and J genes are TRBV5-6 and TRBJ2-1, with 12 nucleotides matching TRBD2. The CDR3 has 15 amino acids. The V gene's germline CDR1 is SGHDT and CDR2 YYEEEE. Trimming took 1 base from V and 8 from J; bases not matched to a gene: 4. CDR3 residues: CASSLPTSGSYEQFF. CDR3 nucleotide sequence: TGTGCCAGCAGCTTGCCGACTAGCGGGAGTTATGAGCAGTTCTTC. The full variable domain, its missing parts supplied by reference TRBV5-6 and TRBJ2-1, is DAGVTQSPTHLIKTRGQQVTLRCSPKSGHDTVSWYQQALGQGPQFIFQYYEEEERQRGNFPDRFSGHQFPNYSSELNVNALLLGDSALYLCASSLPTSGSYEQFFGPGTRLTVL.

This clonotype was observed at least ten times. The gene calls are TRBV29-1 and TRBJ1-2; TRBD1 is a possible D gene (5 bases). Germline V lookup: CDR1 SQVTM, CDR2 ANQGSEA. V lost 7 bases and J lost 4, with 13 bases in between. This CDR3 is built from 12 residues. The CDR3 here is CSAPGWAYGYTF. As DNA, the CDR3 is TGCAGCGCTCCAGGGTGGGCCTATGGCTACACCTTC.

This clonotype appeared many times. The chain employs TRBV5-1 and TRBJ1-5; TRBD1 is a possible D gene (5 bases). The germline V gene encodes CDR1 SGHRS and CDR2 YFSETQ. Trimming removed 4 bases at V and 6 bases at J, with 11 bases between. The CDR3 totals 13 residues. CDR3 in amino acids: CASSQGLGQPQHF. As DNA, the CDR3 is TGCGCCAGCAGCCAGGGCTTAGGTCAGCCCCAGCATTTT.

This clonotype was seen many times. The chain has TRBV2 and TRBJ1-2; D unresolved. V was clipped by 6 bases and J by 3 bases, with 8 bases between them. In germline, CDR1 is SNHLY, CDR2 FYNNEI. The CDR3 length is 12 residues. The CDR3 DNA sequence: TGTGCCAGCAGAGGTCAGGACTATGGCTACACCTTC. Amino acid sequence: CASRGQDYGYTF.

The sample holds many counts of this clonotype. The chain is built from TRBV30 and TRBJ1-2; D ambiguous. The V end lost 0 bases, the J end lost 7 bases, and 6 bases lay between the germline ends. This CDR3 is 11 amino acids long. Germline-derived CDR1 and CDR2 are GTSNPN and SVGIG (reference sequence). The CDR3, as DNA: TGTGCCTGGAGTGTCGGGTCTGGCTACACCTTC. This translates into CAWSVGSGYTF.

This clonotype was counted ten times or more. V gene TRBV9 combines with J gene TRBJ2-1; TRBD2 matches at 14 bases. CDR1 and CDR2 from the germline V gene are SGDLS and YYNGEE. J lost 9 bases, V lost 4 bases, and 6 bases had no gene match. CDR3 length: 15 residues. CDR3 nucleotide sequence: TGTGCCAGCAGCTTACGACTAGCGGGGGGGCGTGAGCAGTTCTTC. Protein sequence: CASSLRLAGGREQFF.

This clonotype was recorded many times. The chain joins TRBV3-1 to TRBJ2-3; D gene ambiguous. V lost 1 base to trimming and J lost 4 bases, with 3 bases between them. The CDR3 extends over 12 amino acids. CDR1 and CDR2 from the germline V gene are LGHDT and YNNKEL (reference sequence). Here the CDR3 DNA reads TGTGCCAGCAGCCAAGTCTCAGATACGCAGTATTTT. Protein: CASSQVSDTQYF.

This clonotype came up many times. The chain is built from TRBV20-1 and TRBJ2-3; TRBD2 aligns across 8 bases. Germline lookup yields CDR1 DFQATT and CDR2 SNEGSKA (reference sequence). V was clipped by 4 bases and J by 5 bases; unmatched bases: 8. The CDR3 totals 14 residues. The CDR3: CSAINRGGRDTQYF. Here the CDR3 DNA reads TGCAGTGCTATCAACCGGGGGGGCCGAGATACGCAGTATTTT.

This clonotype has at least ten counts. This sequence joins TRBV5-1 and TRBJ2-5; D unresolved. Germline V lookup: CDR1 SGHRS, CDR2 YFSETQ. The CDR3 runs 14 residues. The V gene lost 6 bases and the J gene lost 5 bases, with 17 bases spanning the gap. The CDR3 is CASKPIRNRETQYF. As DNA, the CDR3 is TGCGCCAGCAAGCCCATCCGCAACCGTGAGACCCAGTACTTC.

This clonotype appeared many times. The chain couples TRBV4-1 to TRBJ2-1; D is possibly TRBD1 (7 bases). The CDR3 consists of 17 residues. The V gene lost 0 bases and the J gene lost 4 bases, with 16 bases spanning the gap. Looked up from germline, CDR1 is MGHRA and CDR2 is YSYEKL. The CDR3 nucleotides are TGCGCCAGCAGCCAAGAACGCGGGGCAGGGGGGTACAATGAGCAGTTCTTC. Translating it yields CASSQERGAGGYNEQFF.

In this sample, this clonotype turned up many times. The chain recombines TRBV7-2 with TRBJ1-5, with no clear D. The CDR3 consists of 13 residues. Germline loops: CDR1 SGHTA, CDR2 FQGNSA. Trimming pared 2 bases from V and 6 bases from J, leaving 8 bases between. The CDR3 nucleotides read TGTGCCAGCAGCTTAAGGTTGGGTCAGCCCCAGCATTTT. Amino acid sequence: CASSLRLGQPQHF.

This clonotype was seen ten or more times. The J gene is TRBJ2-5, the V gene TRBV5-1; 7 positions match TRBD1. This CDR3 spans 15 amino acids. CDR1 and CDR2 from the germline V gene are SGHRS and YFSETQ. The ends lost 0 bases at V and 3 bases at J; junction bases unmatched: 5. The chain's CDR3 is CASSLVDRDEETQYF. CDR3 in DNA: TGCGCCAGCAGCTTGGTCGACAGGGATGAAGAGACCCAGTACTTC.

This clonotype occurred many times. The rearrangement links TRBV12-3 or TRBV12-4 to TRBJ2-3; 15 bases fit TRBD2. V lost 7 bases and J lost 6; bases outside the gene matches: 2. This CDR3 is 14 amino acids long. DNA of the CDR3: TGTGCCAGCAAAGGACTAGCGGGAGGGGATACGCAGTATTTT. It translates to CASKGLAGGDTQYF.

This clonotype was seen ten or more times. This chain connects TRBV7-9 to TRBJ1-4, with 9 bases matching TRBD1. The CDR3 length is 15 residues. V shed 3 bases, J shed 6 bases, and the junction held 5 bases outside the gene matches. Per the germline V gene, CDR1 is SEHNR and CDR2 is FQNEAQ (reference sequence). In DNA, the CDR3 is TGTGCCAGCAGCTTTGGGGACAGGGACGATGAAAAACTGTTTTTT. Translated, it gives CASSFGDRDDEKLFF.

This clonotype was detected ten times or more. As DNA, the CDR3 is TGTGCCAGCTCACCCCAGGGGGGGACAGGGCTCTACGAGCAGTACTTC. This codes for CASSPQGGTGLYEQYF. The J gene is TRBJ2-7, the V gene TRBV18, with TRBD1 identical over 9 bases. The CDR3 length is 16 residues. Germline assignment: CDR1 KGHSH and CDR2 LQKENI. V gave up 3 bases and J gave up 3 bases; unmatched junction bases: 9.

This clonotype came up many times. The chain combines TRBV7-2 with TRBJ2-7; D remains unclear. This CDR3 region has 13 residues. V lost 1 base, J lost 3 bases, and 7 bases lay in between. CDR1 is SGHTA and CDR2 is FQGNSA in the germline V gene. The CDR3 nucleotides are TGTGCCAGCAGCTTAGATCCCCTCTACGAGCAGTACTTC. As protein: CASSLDPLYEQYF.

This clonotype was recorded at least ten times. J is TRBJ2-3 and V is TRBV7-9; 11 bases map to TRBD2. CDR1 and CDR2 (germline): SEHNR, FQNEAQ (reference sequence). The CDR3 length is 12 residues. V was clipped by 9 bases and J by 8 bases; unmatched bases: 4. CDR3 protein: CASTSGRPTQYF. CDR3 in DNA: TGTGCCAGTACTAGCGGGAGACCTACGCAGTATTTT.

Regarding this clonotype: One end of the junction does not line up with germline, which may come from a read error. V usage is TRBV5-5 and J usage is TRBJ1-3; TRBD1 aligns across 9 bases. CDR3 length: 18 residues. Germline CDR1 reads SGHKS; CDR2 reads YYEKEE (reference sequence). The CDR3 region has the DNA TGTGCCAGTAGCTTAACCGGGACAGGGTTGAGCTCTGGAAACACCATATATTTT. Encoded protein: CASSLTGTGLSSGNTIYF.

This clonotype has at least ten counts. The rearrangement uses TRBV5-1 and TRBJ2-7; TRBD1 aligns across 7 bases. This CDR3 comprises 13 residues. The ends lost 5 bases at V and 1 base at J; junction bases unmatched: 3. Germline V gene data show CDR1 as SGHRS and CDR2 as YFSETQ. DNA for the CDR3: TGCGCCAGCAGGGCGACAGGGTCCTACGAGCAGTACTTC. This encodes CASRATGSYEQYF.

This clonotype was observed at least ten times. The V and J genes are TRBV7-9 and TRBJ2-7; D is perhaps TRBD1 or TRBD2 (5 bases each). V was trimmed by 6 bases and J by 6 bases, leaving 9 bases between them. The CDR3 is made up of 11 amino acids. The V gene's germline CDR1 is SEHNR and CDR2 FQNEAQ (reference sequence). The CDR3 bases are TGTGCCAGCAGATCTGGGGGCGAGCAGTACTTC. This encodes CASRSGGEQYF. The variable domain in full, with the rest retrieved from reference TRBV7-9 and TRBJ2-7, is DTGVSQNPRHKITKRGQNVTFRCDPISEHNRLYWYRQTLGQGPEFLTYFQNEAQLEKSRLLSDRFSAERPKGSFSTLEIQRTEQGDSAMYLCASRSGGEQYFGPGTRLTVT.

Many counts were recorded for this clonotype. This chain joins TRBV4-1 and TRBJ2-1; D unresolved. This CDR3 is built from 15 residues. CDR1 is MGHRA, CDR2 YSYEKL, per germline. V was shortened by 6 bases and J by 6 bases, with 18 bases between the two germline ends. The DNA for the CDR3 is TGCGCCAGCAGATTACTACCGGAGACGGCCAATGAGCAGTTCTTC. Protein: CASRLLPETANEQFF.

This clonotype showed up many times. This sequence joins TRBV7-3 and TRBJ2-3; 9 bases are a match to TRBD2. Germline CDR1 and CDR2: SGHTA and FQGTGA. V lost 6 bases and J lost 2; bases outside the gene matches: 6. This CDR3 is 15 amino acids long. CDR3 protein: CASSSGTSITDTQYF. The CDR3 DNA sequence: TGTGCCAGCAGTTCCGGGACTAGCATCACAGATACGCAGTATTTT. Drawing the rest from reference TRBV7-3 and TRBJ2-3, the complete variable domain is GAGVSQTPSNKVTEKGKYVELRCDPISGHTALYWYRQSLGQGPEFLIYFQGTGAADDSGLPNDRFFAVRPEGSVSTLKIQRTERGDSAVYLCASSSGTSITDTQYFGPGTRLTVL.

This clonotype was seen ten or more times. This CDR3 reads CASSRRVQETQYF. Written as DNA, the CDR3 is TGTGCCAGCAGTCGGCGGGTCCAAGAGACCCAGTACTTC. The chain joins TRBV7-2 to TRBJ2-5, with a possible D match to TRBD2 (5 bases). V lost 6 bases and J lost 1, with 9 bases in between. The length of the CDR3 is 13 residues. From germline, CDR1 is SGHTA and CDR2 FQGNSA. The variable domain in full, completed from reference TRBV7-2 and TRBJ2-5, reads GAGVSQSPSNKVTEKGKDVELRCDPISGHTALYWYRQSLGQGLEFLIYFQGNSAPDKSGLPSDRFSAERTGGSVSTLTIQRTQQEDSAVYLCASSRRVQETQYFGPGTRLLVL.

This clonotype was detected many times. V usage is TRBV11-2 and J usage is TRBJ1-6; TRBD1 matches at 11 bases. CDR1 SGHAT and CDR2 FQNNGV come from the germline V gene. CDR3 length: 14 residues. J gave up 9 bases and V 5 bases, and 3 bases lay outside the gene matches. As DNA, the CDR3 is TGTGCCAGCAGCCCCGGGACAGGGGGTTCACCCCTCCACTTT. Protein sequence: CASSPGTGGSPLHF.

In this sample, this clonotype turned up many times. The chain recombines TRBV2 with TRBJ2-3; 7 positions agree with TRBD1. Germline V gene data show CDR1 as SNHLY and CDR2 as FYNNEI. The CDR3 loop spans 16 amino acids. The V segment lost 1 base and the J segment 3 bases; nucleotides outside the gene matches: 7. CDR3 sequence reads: CASSEEGGGRTDTQYF. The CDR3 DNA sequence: TGTGCCAGCAGTGAAGAAGGGGGCGGCAGGACAGATACGCAGTATTTT.

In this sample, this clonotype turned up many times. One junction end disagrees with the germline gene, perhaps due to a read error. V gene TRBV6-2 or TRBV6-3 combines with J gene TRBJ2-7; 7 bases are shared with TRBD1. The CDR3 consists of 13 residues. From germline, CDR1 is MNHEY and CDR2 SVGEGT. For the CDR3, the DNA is TGTGCCAGCAGTTACTTCATCGGGACAGCCGCTAGCTTC. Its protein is CASSYFIGTAASF.

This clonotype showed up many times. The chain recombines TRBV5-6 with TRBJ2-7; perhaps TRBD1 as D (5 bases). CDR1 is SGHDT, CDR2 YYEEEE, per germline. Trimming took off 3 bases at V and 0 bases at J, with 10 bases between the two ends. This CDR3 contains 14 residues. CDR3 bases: TGTGCCAGCAGCTCCTACAGGTTCTCCTACGAGCAGTACTTC. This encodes CASSSYRFSYEQYF.

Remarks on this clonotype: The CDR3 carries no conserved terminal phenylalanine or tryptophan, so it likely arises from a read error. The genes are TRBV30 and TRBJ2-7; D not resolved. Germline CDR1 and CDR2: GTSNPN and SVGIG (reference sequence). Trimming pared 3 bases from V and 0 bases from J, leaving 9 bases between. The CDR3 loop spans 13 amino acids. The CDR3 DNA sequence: TGTGCCTGGAGAATGCCTAGCTCCTACGAGCAGTACAAC. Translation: CAWRMPSSYEQYN.